The next 17 T cell receptor beta chains were all read from a single sample in a study of blood T cell repertoires in COVID-19. The assay was immunoSEQ multiplex PCR, and TCRdb's table has in-frame clones only and misses some. The table has some 190,000 clones, approximately 83% seen once. Sequences were obtained from peripheral blood. The receptors shown here come from a human donor with active or convalescent COVID-19. The donor label of this sample is uncertain.

The chain links TRBV25-1 to TRBJ2-1; TRBD1 aligns across 9 bases. Per the germline V gene, CDR1 is MGHDK and CDR2 is SYGVNS. The CDR3 is made up of 15 amino acids. Trimming at V came to 6 bases and at J to 4 bases, leaving 7 bases not matched to a gene. CDR3: CASRPGTGPYNEQFF. The CDR3 coding sequence is TGTGCCAGCAGACCCGGGACAGGGCCATACAATGAGCAGTTCTTC.

The V call is TRBV5-5, the J call TRBJ1-5; D not resolved. V lost 0 bases and J lost 7, with 17 bases in between. The CDR3 has 16 amino acids. Germline CDR1 SGHKS, CDR2 YYEKEE (reference sequence). The DNA of the CDR3 is TGTGCCAGCAGCTTGGCCGGGGAAGGACGAAGGCAGCCCCAGCATTTT. Residues: CASSLAGEGRRQPQHF.

J is TRBJ2-1 and V is TRBV6-2 or TRBV6-3; 7 positions agree with TRBD2. Per the germline V gene, CDR1 is MNHEY and CDR2 is SVGEGT. The CDR3 runs 14 residues. V was clipped by 5 bases and J by 5 bases; unmatched bases: 6. Here the CDR3 reads CASSTGAGDNEQFF. The CDR3 DNA is TGTGCCAGCAGTACTGGGGCGGGAGACAATGAGCAGTTCTTC.

The chain combines TRBV5-6 with TRBJ2-2; 7 bases fit TRBD1. The CDR3 covers 16 residues. CDR1 and CDR2 from the germline V gene are SGHDT and YYEEEE. V lost 4 bases, J lost 5 bases, and 11 bases stayed unmatched. CDR3 sequence: CASSNSRDRITGELFF. The CDR3 nucleotides read TGTGCCAGCAGCAATTCCCGGGACAGAATAACCGGGGAGCTGTTTTTT.

J is TRBJ1-5 and V is TRBV6-2 or TRBV6-3; D not certain. The CDR3 runs to 16 residues. Looked up from germline, CDR1 is MNHEY and CDR2 is SVGEGT. The germline V and J ends were trimmed by 2 bases and 0 bases, with 11 bases remaining between them. CDR3 sequence: CASSYGSGYSNQPQHF. The CDR3 DNA sequence: TGTGCCAGCAGTTACGGTAGCGGCTATAGCAATCAGCCCCAGCATTTT.

The table lists this clone with a count of one. The rearrangement links TRBV18 to TRBJ1-1, with TRBD1 matching over 8 bases. CDR3 length: 14 residues. Germline CDR1 and CDR2: KGHSH and LQKENI. With V trimmed by 2 bases and J by 3 bases, 2 bases remained unmatched. The CDR3 reads CASSPIQGDTEAFF. The CDR3 bases are TGTGCCAGCTCACCAATACAGGGGGACACTGAAGCTTTCTTT. The whole variable domain, filled in from reference TRBV18 and TRBJ1-1, reads NAGVMQNPRHLVRRRGQEARLRCSPMKGHSHVYWYRQLPEEGLKFMVYLQKENIIDESGMPKERFSAEFPKEGPSILRIQQVVRGDSAAYFCASSPIQGDTEAFFGQGTRLTVV.

J is TRBJ1-2 and V is TRBV2; 8 bases are shared with TRBD1. With 5 bases clipped from V and 3 bases from J, the junction kept 8 bases outside the gene matches. The CDR3 length is 15 residues. The germline V gene has CDR1 SNHLY and CDR2 FYNNEI. The CDR3 loop reads CASSFDPGQDYGYTF. The CDR3 DNA is TGTGCCAGCAGTTTTGACCCGGGACAGGACTATGGCTACACCTTC.

The rearrangement links TRBV4-3 to TRBJ2-1; 7 positions agree with TRBD2. V was pared by 3 bases and J by 6 bases, with 5 bases of the junction left unmatched. In germline, CDR1 is LGHNA, CDR2 YSLEER. This CDR3 region has 14 residues. The DNA for the CDR3 is TGCGCCAGCAGCCACGGACTAGGCGGCAATGAGCAGTTCTTC. This translates into CASSHGLGGNEQFF.

Here the CDR3 reads CASSRDRDYGYTF. The DNA for the CDR3 is TGTGCCAGCAGTCGGGACAGAGACTATGGCTACACCTTC. This sequence joins TRBV27 and TRBJ1-2; 7 bases match TRBD1. This CDR3 has 13 amino acids. Germline V gene sequence: CDR1 MNHEY, CDR2 SMNVEV (reference sequence). The trim removed 5 bases at V and 3 bases at J, leaving 3 bases unmatched.

This clone came up a few times. The V gene is TRBV6-1, the J gene TRBJ1-1; no firm D call. Germline V gene data show CDR1 as MNHNS and CDR2 as SASEGT. V was trimmed by 0 bases and J by 3 bases, leaving 20 bases between them. This CDR3 contains 18 residues. CDR3 in DNA: TGTGCCAGCAGTGAAGCGCTTATTTTTTGGCTCCGGGACACTGAAGCTTTCTTT. Its translation: CASSEALIFWLRDTEAFF.

This chain connects TRBV12-5 to TRBJ2-1; 8 nucleotides match TRBD1. The V and J ends lost 6 bases and 7 bases, in that order; junction bases with no gene match: 11. This CDR3 has 15 amino acids. The germline V gene has CDR1 LGHNT and CDR2 FRNRAP. CDR3 bases: TGTGCTAGTGGCATGACAGGGGTCGGACGGAATGAGCAGTTCTTC. Its translation: CASGMTGVGRNEQFF.

The chain combines TRBV7-9 with TRBJ2-1, with D possibly being TRBD1 (6 bases). This CDR3 has 12 residues. Germline loops: CDR1 SEHNR, CDR2 FQNEAQ (reference sequence). V lost 6 bases and J 14 bases, leaving 17 bases between the germline ends. CDR3 loop: CASSQVTGHKFF. The CDR3 DNA is TGTGCCAGCAGTCAGGTAACGGGACACAAGTTCTTC.

This chain connects TRBV5-1 to TRBJ1-1; 8 bases map to TRBD1. Germline CDR1 reads SGHRS; CDR2 reads YFSETQ. The CDR3 contains 19 residues. V lost 4 bases, J lost 3 bases, and 20 bases stayed unmatched. The CDR3 coding sequence is TGCGCCAGCAGCCCCAGACCCACAGGGGGAGGTCAATCGGACACTGAAGCTTTCTTT. Its translation is CASSPRPTGGGQSDTEAFF.

This sequence joins TRBV9 and TRBJ2-1, with D possibly being TRBD1 (5 bases). The germline CDR1 and CDR2 sequences are SGDLS and YYNGEE. V lost 1 base and J 8 bases, leaving 16 bases between the germline ends. This CDR3 is built from 15 residues. CDR3 amino acids: CASSVSPQGSDEQFF. As DNA, the CDR3 is TGTGCCAGCAGCGTAAGTCCCCAGGGTTCCGATGAGCAGTTCTTC.

This chain joins TRBV19 and TRBJ2-1, with a possible D match to TRBD2 (5 bases). Germline CDR1 is LNHDA and CDR2 is SQIVND (reference sequence). This CDR3 has 15 residues. The V end was cut by 6 bases, the J end by 2 bases, with 14 bases between. The CDR3 region has the DNA TGTGCCAGTAGCCCACAGAAGAGGGCCTACAATGAGCAGTTCTTC. This translates into CASSPQKRAYNEQFF.

V and J are TRBV7-9 and TRBJ2-7; 10 bases are shared with TRBD2. V lost 3 bases and J lost 1; bases outside the gene matches: 3. Germline V gene sequence: CDR1 SEHNR, CDR2 FQNEAQ (reference sequence). The CDR3 covers 15 residues. CDR3 DNA: TGTGCCAGCAGCTTCCGGACTAGCGGATCCTACGAGCAGTACTTC. Its protein is CASSFRTSGSYEQYF.

J is TRBJ1-1 and V is TRBV5-5; perhaps TRBD1 as D (5 bases). The V end was cut by 4 bases, the J end by 1 base, with 8 bases between. CDR3 length: 13 residues. Germline V gene lookup returns CDR1 SGHKS and CDR2 YYEKEE (reference sequence). The DNA for the CDR3 is TGTGCCAGCAGCCCGGACAAGAACACTGAAGCTTTCTTT. Translated: CASSPDKNTEAFF.